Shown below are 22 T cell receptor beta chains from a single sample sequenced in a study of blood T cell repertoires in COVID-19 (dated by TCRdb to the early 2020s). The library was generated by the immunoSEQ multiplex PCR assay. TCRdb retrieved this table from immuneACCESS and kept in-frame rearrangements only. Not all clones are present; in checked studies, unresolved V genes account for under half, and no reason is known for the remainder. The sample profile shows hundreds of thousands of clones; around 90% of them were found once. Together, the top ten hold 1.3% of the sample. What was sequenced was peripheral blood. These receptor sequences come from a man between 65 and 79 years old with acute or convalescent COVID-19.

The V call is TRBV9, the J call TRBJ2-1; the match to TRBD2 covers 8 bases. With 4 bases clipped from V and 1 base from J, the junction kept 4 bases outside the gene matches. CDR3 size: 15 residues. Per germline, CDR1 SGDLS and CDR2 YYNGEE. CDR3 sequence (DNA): TGTGCCAGCAGCCCGGGAGGGGAGTCCTACAATGAGCAGTTCTTC. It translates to CASSPGGESYNEQFF.

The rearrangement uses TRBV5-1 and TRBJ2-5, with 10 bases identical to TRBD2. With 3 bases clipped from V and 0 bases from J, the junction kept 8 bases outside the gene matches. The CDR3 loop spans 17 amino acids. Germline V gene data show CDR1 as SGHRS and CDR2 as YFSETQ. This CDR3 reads CASSSLHSGGNQETQYF. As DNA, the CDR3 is TGCGCCAGCAGCTCCCTGCATAGCGGGGGGAACCAAGAGACCCAGTACTTC.

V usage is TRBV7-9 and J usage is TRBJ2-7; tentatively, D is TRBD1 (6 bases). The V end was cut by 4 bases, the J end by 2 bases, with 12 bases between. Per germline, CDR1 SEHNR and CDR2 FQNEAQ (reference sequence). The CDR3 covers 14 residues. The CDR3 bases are TGTGCCAGCAGCTCCGGGACACCACCCTACGAGCAGTACTTC. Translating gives CASSSGTPPYEQYF.

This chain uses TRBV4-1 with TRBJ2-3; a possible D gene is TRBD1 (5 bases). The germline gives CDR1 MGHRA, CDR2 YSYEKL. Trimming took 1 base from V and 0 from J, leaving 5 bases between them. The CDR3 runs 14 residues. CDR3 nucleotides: TGCGCCAGCAGCCAAGGACAGAGCACAGATACGCAGTATTTT. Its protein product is CASSQGQSTDTQYF.

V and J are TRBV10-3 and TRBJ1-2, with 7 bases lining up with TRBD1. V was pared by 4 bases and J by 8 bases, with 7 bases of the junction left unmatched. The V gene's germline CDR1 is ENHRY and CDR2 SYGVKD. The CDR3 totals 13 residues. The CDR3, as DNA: TGTGCCATCAGTGTGACAGGGTTTGACGGCTACACCTTC. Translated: CAISVTGFDGYTF.

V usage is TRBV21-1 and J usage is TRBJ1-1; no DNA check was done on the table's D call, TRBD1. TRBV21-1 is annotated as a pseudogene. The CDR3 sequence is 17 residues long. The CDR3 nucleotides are TGTGCCAGCAGCATCTCATCGATGGACAGGCCGGGCACTGAAGCTTTCTTT. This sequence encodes CASSISSMDRPGTEAFF.

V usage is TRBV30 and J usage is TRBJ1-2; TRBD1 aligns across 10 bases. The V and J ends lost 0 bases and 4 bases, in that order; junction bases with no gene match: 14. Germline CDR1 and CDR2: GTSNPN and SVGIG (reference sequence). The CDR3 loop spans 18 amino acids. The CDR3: CAWSVGAGQGYQSYGYTF. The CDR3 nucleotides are TGTGCCTGGAGTGTAGGAGCGGGACAGGGGTATCAAAGCTATGGCTACACCTTC.

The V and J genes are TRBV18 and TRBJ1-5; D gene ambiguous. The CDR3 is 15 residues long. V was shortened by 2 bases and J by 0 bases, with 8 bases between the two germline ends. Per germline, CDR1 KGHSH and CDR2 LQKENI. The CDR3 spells CASSPGSNSNQPQHF. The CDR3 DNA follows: TGTGCCAGCTCACCAGGGAGTAATAGCAATCAGCCCCAGCATTTT.

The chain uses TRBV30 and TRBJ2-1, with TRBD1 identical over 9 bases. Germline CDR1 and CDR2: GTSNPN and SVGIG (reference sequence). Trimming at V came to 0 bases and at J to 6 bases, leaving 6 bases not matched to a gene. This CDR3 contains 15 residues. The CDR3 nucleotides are TGTGCCTGGAGTGTGGGGACAGGGAGGTTCAATGAGCAGTTCTTC. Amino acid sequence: CAWSVGTGRFNEQFF.

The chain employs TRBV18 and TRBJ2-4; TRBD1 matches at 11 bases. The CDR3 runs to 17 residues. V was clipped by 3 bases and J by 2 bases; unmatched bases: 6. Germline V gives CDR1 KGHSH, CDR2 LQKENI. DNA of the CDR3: TGTGCCAGCTCACCCCGGACAGGGGGCTTGACCAAAAACATTCAGTACTTC. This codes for CASSPRTGGLTKNIQYF.

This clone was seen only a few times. The CDR3 nucleotides are TGTGCCAGCAGTTACAGGCGGACAGGGCTAAACGAGCAGTACTTC. Translation: CASSYRRTGLNEQYF. The V and J genes are TRBV6-2 or TRBV6-3 and TRBJ2-7, with 8 bases fitting TRBD1. Germline V gives CDR1 MNHEY, CDR2 SVGEGT. The trim removed 2 bases at V and 5 bases at J, leaving 8 bases unmatched. There are 15 residues in the CDR3.

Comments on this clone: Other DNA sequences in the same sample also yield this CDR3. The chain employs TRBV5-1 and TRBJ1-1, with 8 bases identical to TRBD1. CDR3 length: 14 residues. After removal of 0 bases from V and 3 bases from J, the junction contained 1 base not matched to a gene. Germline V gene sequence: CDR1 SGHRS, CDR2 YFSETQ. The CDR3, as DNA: TGCGCCAGCAGCTTGGTACAGGGGGACACTGAAGCTTTCTTT. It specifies CASSLVQGDTEAFF.

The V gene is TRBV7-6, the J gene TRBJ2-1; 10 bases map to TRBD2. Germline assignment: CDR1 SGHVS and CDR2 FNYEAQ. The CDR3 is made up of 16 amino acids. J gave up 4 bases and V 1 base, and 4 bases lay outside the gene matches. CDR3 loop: CASSLVASGSYNEQFF. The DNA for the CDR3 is TGTGCCAGCAGCTTAGTTGCTAGCGGGAGTTACAATGAGCAGTTCTTC.

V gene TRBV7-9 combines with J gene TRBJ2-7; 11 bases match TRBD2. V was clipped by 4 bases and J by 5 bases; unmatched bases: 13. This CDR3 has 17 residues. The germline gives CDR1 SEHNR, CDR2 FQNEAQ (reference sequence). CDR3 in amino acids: CASSWWATSGSLDEQYF. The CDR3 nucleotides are TGTGCCAGCAGCTGGTGGGCTACTAGCGGGAGTCTCGACGAGCAGTACTTC. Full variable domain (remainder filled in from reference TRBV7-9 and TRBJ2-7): DTGVSQNPRHKITKRGQNVTFRCDPISEHNRLYWYRQTLGQGPEFLTYFQNEAQLEKSRLLSDRFSAERPKGSFSTLEIQRTEQGDSAMYLCASSWWATSGSLDEQYFGPGTRLTVT.

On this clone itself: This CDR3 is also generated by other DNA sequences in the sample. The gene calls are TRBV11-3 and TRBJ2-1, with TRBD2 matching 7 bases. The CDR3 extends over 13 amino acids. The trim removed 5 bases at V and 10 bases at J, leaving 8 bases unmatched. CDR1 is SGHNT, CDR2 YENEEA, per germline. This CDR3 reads CASSPEGRGEQFF. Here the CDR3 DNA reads TGTGCCAGCAGCCCCGAAGGGAGGGGAGAGCAGTTCTTC.

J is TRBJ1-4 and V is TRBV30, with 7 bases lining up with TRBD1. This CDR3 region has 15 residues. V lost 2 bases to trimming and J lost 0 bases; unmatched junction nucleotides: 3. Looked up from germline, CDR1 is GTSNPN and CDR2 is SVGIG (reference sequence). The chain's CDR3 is CAWSRGQATNEKLFF. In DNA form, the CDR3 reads TGTGCCTGGAGTAGAGGACAGGCAACTAATGAAAAACTGTTTTTT.

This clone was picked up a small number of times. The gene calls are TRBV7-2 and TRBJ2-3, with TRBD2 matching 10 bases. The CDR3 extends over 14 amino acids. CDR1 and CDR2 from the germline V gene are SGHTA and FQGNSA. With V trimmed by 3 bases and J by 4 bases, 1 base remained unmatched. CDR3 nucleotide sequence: TGTGCCAGCAGCTTTAGCGGGAGGTCAGATACGCAGTATTTT. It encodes CASSFSGRSDTQYF.

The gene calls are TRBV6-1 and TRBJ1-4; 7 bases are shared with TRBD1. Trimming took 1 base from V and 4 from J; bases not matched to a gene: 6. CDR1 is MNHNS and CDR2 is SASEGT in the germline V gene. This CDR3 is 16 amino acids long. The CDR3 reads CASSEGLGQYNEKLFF. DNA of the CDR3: TGTGCCAGCAGTGAAGGATTGGGACAGTATAATGAAAAACTGTTTTTT.

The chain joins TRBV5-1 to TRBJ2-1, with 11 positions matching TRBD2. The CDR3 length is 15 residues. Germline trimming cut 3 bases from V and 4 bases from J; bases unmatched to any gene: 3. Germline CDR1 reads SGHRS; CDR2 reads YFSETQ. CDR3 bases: TGCGCCAGCAGCTCCGTAGCGGGGGGGTACAATGAGCAGTTCTTC. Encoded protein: CASSSVAGGYNEQFF. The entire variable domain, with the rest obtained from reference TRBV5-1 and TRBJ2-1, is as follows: KAGVTQTPRYLIKTRGQQVTLSCSPISGHRSVSWYQQTPGQGLQFLFEYFSETQRNKGNFPGRFSGRQFSNSRSEMNVSTLELGDSALYLCASSSVAGGYNEQFFGPGTRLTVL.

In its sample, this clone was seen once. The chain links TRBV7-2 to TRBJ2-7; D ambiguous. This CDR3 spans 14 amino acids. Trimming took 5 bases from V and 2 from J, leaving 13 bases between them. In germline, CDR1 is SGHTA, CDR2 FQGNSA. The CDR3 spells CASSGSITTYEQYF. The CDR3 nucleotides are TGTGCCAGCAGCGGTAGTATTACTACCTACGAGCAGTACTTC. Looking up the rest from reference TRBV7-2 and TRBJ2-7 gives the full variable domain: GAGVSQSPSNKVTEKGKDVELRCDPISGHTALYWYRQSLGQGLEFLIYFQGNSAPDKSGLPSDRFSAERTGGSVSTLTIQRTQQEDSAVYLCASSGSITTYEQYFGPGTRLTVT.

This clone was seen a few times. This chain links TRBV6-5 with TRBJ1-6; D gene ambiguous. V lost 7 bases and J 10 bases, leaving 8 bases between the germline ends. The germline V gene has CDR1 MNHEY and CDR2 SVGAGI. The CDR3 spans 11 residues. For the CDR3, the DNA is TGTGCCAGCAAAGAGAGGTCACCCCTCCACTTT. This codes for CASKERSPLHF.

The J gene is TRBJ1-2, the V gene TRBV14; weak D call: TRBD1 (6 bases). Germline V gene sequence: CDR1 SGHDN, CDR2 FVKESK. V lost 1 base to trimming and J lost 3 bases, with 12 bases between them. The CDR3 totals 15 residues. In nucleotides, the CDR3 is TGTGCCAGCAGCCAAGGCAGGGGAATGGACTATGGCTACACCTTC. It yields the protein CASSQGRGMDYGYTF.